Shown below are 18 T cell receptor beta chains from a single sample sequenced in a study of T cell repertoires in cytomegalovirus infection. TCRdb reprocessed the reads with MiXCR, giving one entry per CDR3 protein. Of about 830,000 distinct CDR3 sequences listed, about 31% are singletons. These receptors lack a known antigen. This specimen was cultured CD8+ T cells from PBMCs, taken from culture after CMV antigen stimulation. The receptors here all came from a human donor in good health (CMV status not recorded). Some clones in this sample may be carry-over from other donors' samples.

The CDR3 loop is CASSPRQDGRDEQYF. The CDR3 DNA reads as TGTGCCAGTAGTCCCCGACAGGACGGCCGTGACGAGCAGTACTTC. V is TRBV19 and J is TRBJ2-7, with a possible D match to TRBD1 (6 bases). Germline V gene lookup returns CDR1 LNHDA and CDR2 SQIVND (reference sequence). The CDR3 consists of 15 residues. Deletions cut 5 bases from V and 5 bases from J, with 19 bases between.

As DNA, the CDR3 is TGTGCCAGCAGCGTAGGGACAGGGGGCCGTGGGGCCCAGTACTTC. This codes for CASSVGTGGRGAQYF. The chain combines TRBV7-6 with TRBJ2-5; 12 nucleotides match TRBD1. The CDR3 length is 15 residues. V lost 5 bases and J lost 9; bases outside the gene matches: 10. In germline, CDR1 is SGHVS, CDR2 FNYEAQ.

Only a few counts were recorded for this clonotype. The CDR3 DNA sequence: TGTGCCAGTAGCTATCCTTTAATCACAGGAGGGGTCTATGGCTACACCTTC. This gives the protein CASSYPLITGGVYGYTF. The chain uses TRBV19 and TRBJ1-2; tentative D call: TRBD1 (5 bases). The V gene's germline CDR1 is LNHDA and CDR2 SQIVND (reference sequence). Deletions cut 6 bases from V and 4 bases from J, with 24 bases between. The CDR3 has 17 amino acids.

V usage is TRBV4-1 and J usage is TRBJ2-6, with 8 bases aligning to TRBD1. V was pared by 0 bases and J by 0 bases, with 7 bases of the junction left unmatched. This CDR3 comprises 19 residues. Germline V gives CDR1 MGHRA, CDR2 YSYEKL. The CDR3 sequence: CASSQEMGTGISGANVLTF. For the CDR3, the DNA is TGCGCCAGCAGCCAAGAGATGGGGACAGGAATCTCTGGGGCCAACGTCCTGACTTTC.

This chain connects TRBV2 to TRBJ1-1; TRBD1 aligns across 7 bases. The CDR3 has 13 residues. The V gene end was trimmed by 6 bases and the J gene end by 2 bases; junction bases not matched to a gene: 3. Germline values: CDR1 SNHLY, CDR2 FYNNEI. This CDR3 reads CASRDRINTEAFF. CDR3 nucleotides: TGTGCCAGCAGGGACAGGATAAACACTGAAGCTTTCTTT.

This clonotype was observed a handful of times. The chain combines TRBV11-1 with TRBJ1-1; no reliable D call. This CDR3 is 13 amino acids long. Germline CDR1 and CDR2: SGHAT and FQDESV (reference sequence). V lost 7 bases and J lost 4, with 13 bases in between. The CDR3 sequence: CASTPGWGTEAFF. DNA for the CDR3: TGTGCCAGCACCCCGGGCTGGGGCACTGAAGCTTTCTTT.

This clonotype has only a few counts. The chain recombines TRBV27 with TRBJ1-5, with a tentative D call TRBD1 (6 bases). The CDR3 is made up of 15 amino acids. Germline CDR1 is MNHEY and CDR2 is SMNVEV (reference sequence). The ends were cut back, 6 bases at V and 9 bases at J, with 21 bases in the middle. Written as DNA, the CDR3 is TGTGCCAGCAGAACCGTTGGACAGCTTTGGGGGCCCCAGCATTTT. It codes for CASRTVGQLWGPQHF.

Details on this clonotype: At one end the junction does not follow the germline gene, possibly because of a read error. This sequence joins TRBV7-7 and TRBJ2-1; 10 nucleotides align to TRBD2. CDR3 size: 15 residues. Germline assignment: CDR1 SSHAT and CDR2 FNYEAQ (reference sequence). The CDR3 sequence: CASSPGAGGLYEQFF. CDR3 in DNA: TGTGCTAGCAGCCCCGGAGCGGGGGGGTTGTATGAGCAGTTCTTC.

This clonotype came up many times. V and J are TRBV7-8 and TRBJ2-2, with 8 bases that match TRBD2. The CDR3 sequence is 16 residues long. Per the germline V gene, CDR1 is SGHVS and CDR2 is FQNEAQ. Trimming cost V 1 base and J 3 bases; bases outside gene matches: 4. CDR3 DNA sequence: TGTGCCAGCAGCTTAGTACGGGAGGGATACACCGGGGAGCTGTTTTTT. Amino acids: CASSLVREGYTGELFF.

The V gene is TRBV7-6, the J gene TRBJ2-3; 8 bases are a match to TRBD1. CDR1 SGHVS and CDR2 FNYEAQ come from the germline V gene. The trim removed 5 bases at V and 1 base at J, leaving 5 bases unmatched. CDR3 length: 15 residues. DNA of the CDR3: TGTGCCAGCAGCCCCACGGGACAGGGCACAGATACGCAGTATTTT. Translated: CASSPTGQGTDTQYF.

This clonotype was detected a few times. This rearrangement joins TRBV6-1 to TRBJ2-2; 7 nucleotides align to TRBD1. Germline assignment: CDR1 MNHNS and CDR2 SASEGT. The CDR3 totals 16 residues. V dropped 5 bases and J dropped 0; count of bases not matched to a gene: 6. CDR3 in DNA: TGTGCCAGCAGTAAACAGGGGTTTTCGAACACCGGGGAGCTGTTTTTT. Encoded protein: CASSKQGFSNTGELFF.

The chain has TRBV7-9 and TRBJ1-1; perhaps TRBD1 as D (5 bases). Trimming pared 1 base from V and 1 base from J, leaving 16 bases between. Germline V gene data show CDR1 as SEHNR and CDR2 as FQNEAQ (reference sequence). The CDR3 spans 17 residues. The CDR3 loop is CASSLDRGGITNTEAFF. CDR3 DNA: TGTGCCAGCAGCTTAGATCGGGGGGGGATAACGAACACTGAAGCTTTCTTT.

The chain links TRBV19 to TRBJ2-1; TRBD2 matches 8 bases. The germline V gene has CDR1 LNHDA and CDR2 SQIVND (reference sequence). The CDR3 covers 14 residues. Unmatched junction bases numbered 7, after V lost 8 bases and J lost 4 bases. The CDR3 nucleotides read TGTGCCAGTCGAAGCGGGAGCGCGTACAATGAGCAGTTCTTC. Protein product: CASRSGSAYNEQFF.

The chain joins TRBV19 to TRBJ1-1, with D perhaps TRBD1 (6 bases). The CDR3 is 15 amino acids. Trimming took 5 bases from V and 1 from J, leaving 14 bases between them. Germline V gene lookup returns CDR1 LNHDA and CDR2 SQIVND (reference sequence). CDR3: CASSARTGTNTEAFF. The CDR3 DNA sequence: TGTGCCAGTAGTGCCCGAACAGGGACGAACACTGAAGCTTTCTTT.

The chain links TRBV7-9 to TRBJ2-5; perhaps TRBD1 as D (6 bases). Between the trimmed V and J ends, which lost 5 bases and 3 bases, there was a span of 13 bases. The CDR3 length is 14 residues. Germline lookup yields CDR1 SEHNR and CDR2 FQNEAQ (reference sequence). CDR3 sequence: CASSPFEGEETQYF. DNA of the CDR3: TGTGCCAGCAGCCCCTTCGAGGGGGAAGAGACCCAGTACTTC.

The table lists this clonotype with a few counts. This rearrangement joins TRBV7-9 to TRBJ1-1, with a weak D call TRBD1 (5 bases). The CDR3 length is 15 residues. Germline V gene sequence: CDR1 SEHNR, CDR2 FQNEAQ (reference sequence). V was clipped by 6 bases and J by 2 bases, with 16 bases between them. CDR3 protein: CASSRDGVINTEAFF. The CDR3 bases are TGTGCCAGCAGTAGGGACGGCGTAATAAACACTGAAGCTTTCTTT. The complete variable domain, with remaining parts taken from reference TRBV7-9 and TRBJ1-1, reads DTGVSQNPRHKITKRGQNVTFRCDPISEHNRLYWYRQTLGQGPEFLTYFQNEAQLEKSRLLSDRFSAERPKGSFSTLEIQRTEQGDSAMYLCASSRDGVINTEAFFGQGTRLTVV.

This clonotype was seen only a few times. V is TRBV7-9 and J is TRBJ2-7; 8 bases line up with TRBD1. CDR3 length equals 16 residues. With V trimmed by 1 base and J by 3 bases, 8 bases remained unmatched. Germline V CDR1 and CDR2: SEHNR, FQNEAQ (reference sequence). This CDR3 reads CASSLEGGQGHYEQYF. CDR3 DNA sequence: TGTGCCAGCAGCTTAGAAGGAGGACAGGGACACTACGAGCAGTACTTC.

This clonotype was recorded a few times. The chain has TRBV12-3 or TRBV12-4 and TRBJ2-3; 9 nucleotides line up with TRBD2. V lost 3 bases to trimming and J lost 1 base; unmatched junction nucleotides: 11. CDR3 length equals 18 residues. CDR3: CASSLDSGGRGGTDTQYF. The CDR3 DNA is TGTGCCAGCAGTTTGGATAGCGGGGGCCGTGGAGGCACAGATACGCAGTATTTT.